The subject of this entry is one T cell receptor beta chain. Its target is not known. T lymphocytes (CD4+ and CD8+) were sorted from PBMCs. Extraction and reverse transcription of RNA yielded cDNA as the sequencing template. Assay: immunoSEQ multiplex PCR; the TCRdb copy retains only in-frame clones and omits some. The repertoire holds 100,000 to 150,000 clones, with around 48% as singletons. The data are from a study of CD8+ T cells in alopecia areata. General study points: Clonality in lesional scalp, especially alopecia totalis/universalis, exceeded that of normal scalp.

The CDR3 is 10 amino acids. Germline CDR1 is SQVTM and CDR2 is ANQGSEA. Trimming took off 7 bases at V and 6 bases at J, with 9 bases between the two ends. V gene TRBV29-1 combines with J gene TRBJ1-1; D gene uncertain. The TCR sequence derives from a human donor with alopecia areata. The specimen sequenced was NKG2D-low CD8+ T cells sorted from blood. CDR3 in DNA: TGCAGCGGGGGAGTTCCTGAAGCTTTCTTT. Protein sequence: CSGGVPEAFF.